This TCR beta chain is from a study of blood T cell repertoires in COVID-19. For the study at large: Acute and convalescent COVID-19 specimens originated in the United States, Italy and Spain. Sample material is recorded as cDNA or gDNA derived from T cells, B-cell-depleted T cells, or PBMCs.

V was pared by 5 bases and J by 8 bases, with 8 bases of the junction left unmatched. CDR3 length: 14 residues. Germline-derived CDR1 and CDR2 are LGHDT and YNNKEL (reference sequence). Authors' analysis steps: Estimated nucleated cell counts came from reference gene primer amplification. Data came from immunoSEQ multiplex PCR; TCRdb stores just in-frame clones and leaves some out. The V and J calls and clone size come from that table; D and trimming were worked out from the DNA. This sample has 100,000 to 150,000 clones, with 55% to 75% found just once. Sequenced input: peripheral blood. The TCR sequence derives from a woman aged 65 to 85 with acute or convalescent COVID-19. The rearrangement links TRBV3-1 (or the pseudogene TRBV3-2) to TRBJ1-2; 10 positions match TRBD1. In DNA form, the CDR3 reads TGTGCCAGCAGCTGGGACAGGGGAACGGGGGGCTACACCTTC. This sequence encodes CASSWDRGTGGYTF.